The next 14 T cell receptor beta chains were all read from a single sample in a study of post-analysis software for immune sequencing data. Tagging with unique molecular identifiers was a feature of the TCR beta cDNA libraries. TCRdb fed the PCR reads into MiXCR, producing one record per CDR3 protein. This sample has about 800,000 distinct CDR3 sequences, with roughly 27% found just once. The study's findings and limits: Comparison of patients with controls showed about 5 TRBV segments more frequent in patients, TRBV5-6, TRBV5-1 and TRBV20-1 among them.

Antigens of these TCRs are unknown. The sequenced material came from blood. The receptors originated from a girl aged 5 to 17 with multiple sclerosis.

Many counts were recorded for this clonotype. The chain employs TRBV15 and TRBJ2-3; a weak D match, TRBD2 (5 bases). V lost 1 base, J lost 10 bases, and 9 bases lay in between. The CDR3 sequence is 12 residues long. The germline V gene encodes CDR1 LNHNV and CDR2 YYDKDF (reference sequence). The CDR3 sequence: CATSRAGNPQYF. CDR3 coding DNA: TGTGCCACCAGCAGAGCCGGGAATCCGCAGTATTTT.

This clonotype was recorded a few times. The rearrangement uses TRBV20-1 and TRBJ2-5, with D tentatively TRBD2 (5 bases). This CDR3 region has 13 residues. With 6 bases removed from V and 4 bases from J, the gap between germline ends came to 15 bases. Per the germline V gene, CDR1 is DFQATT and CDR2 is SNEGSKA (reference sequence). CDR3 protein: CSASRLARETQYF. CDR3 DNA sequence: TGCAGTGCCAGTCGGCTAGCCCGAGAGACCCAGTACTTC.

The chain recombines TRBV29-1 with TRBJ2-1; TRBD2 aligns across 7 bases. V shed 5 bases and J 2 bases; nucleotides not matched to a gene: 9. The CDR3 covers 15 residues. Germline-derived CDR1 and CDR2 are SQVTM and ANQGSEA. The CDR3 DNA is TGCAGCGTTCCGATCGGCGGGGGAGCCTACAATGAGCAGTTCTTC. It specifies CSVPIGGGAYNEQFF.

This clonotype was seen ten or more times. This chain uses TRBV27 with TRBJ2-5; possibly TRBD2 for D (6 bases). V dropped 8 bases and J dropped 5 bases, with 6 bases sitting between them. Germline loops: CDR1 MNHEY, CDR2 SMNVEV (reference sequence). The CDR3 runs to 10 residues. The CDR3 sequence is CASGGETQYF. The CDR3 DNA sequence: TGTGCCAGCGGAGGGGAGACCCAGTACTTC.

The rearrangement links TRBV13 to TRBJ1-6; D unclear. The CDR3 runs to 15 residues. The germline gives CDR1 PRHDT, CDR2 FYEKMQ (reference sequence). Trimming pared 5 bases from V and 8 bases from J, leaving 16 bases between. The CDR3 DNA follows: TGTGCCAGCAGCACCCCGTGGGAGACCGATTCACCCCTCCACTTT. Protein sequence: CASSTPWETDSPLHF.

This clonotype was found a few times. The chain carries TRBV9 and TRBJ2-7; the match to TRBD1 covers 8 bases. The tail of the sequence fits TRBJ2-5 better, so the J call may be wrong. CDR3 length: 14 amino acids. The germline V gene has CDR1 SGDLS and CDR2 YYNGEE. CDR3 region: CASSAGGTWETQYF. For the CDR3, the DNA is TGTGCCAGCAGCGCAGGGGGCACTTGGGAGACCCAGTACTTC.

Only a few counts were recorded for this clonotype. J is TRBJ2-4 and V is TRBV20-1; 12 bases fit TRBD2. The better agreement between TRBJ2-7 and the DNA end casts doubt on the J call. Per the germline V gene, CDR1 is DFQATT and CDR2 is SNEGSKA (reference sequence). The CDR3 is 14 residues long. The CDR3 here is CSAHGLAGTYEQYF. For the CDR3, the DNA is TGCAGTGCTCATGGACTAGCGGGAACCTACGAGCAGTACTTC.

The chain recombines TRBV6-1 with TRBJ2-1; D uncertain. Germline V gives CDR1 MNHNS, CDR2 SASEGT. This CDR3 has 13 amino acids. Trimming pared 5 bases from V and 9 bases from J, leaving 14 bases between. The CDR3 protein is CASSPRSPGEQFF. Written as DNA, the CDR3 is TGTGCCAGCAGTCCCCGCTCACCGGGTGAGCAGTTCTTC.

The chain couples TRBV5-1 to TRBJ1-2; the match to TRBD1 covers 7 bases. This CDR3 contains 13 residues. With V trimmed by 0 bases and J by 8 bases, 4 bases remained unmatched. CDR1 is SGHRS and CDR2 is YFSETQ in the germline V gene. The CDR3 protein is CASSLEGAKGYTF. As DNA, the CDR3 is TGCGCCAGCAGCTTGGAGGGGGCTAAGGGCTACACCTTC.

This clonotype was counted only a few times. This chain joins TRBV12-3 or TRBV12-4 and TRBJ2-1, with D possibly being TRBD1 (6 bases). The CDR3 contains 16 residues. Trimming cost V 1 base and J 8 bases, with 18 bases left between them. CDR3 DNA: TGTGCCAGCAGTTTAGTATTTGGGAGTGGGGGCGATGAGCAGTTCTTC. Protein product: CASSLVFGSGGDEQFF.

This clonotype was seen many times. This chain uses TRBV4-3 with TRBJ2-7; 11 positions match TRBD2. The CDR3 has 16 residues. Germline V lookup: CDR1 LGHNA, CDR2 YSLEER. The ends lost 0 bases at V and 6 bases at J; junction bases unmatched: 7. The CDR3 coding sequence is TGCGCCAGCAGCCAAGAAGGGACTAGCGGAGCCGGCGAGCAGTACTTC. Encoded protein: CASSQEGTSGAGEQYF.

This clonotype was counted a few times. The rearrangement joins TRBV15 to TRBJ1-4; 7 nucleotides align to TRBD1. V gave up 3 bases and J gave up 3 bases; unmatched junction bases: 13. The CDR3 runs to 18 residues. Germline V gene data show CDR1 as LNHNV and CDR2 as YYDKDF (reference sequence). The CDR3 is CATSSRGDRVRANEKLFF. CDR3 in DNA: TGTGCCACCAGCAGTCGAGGAGACAGGGTCAGGGCTAATGAAAAACTGTTTTTT.

With regard to this clonotype: A much larger clone lies one base from this, so it may be a read error. This chain uses TRBV29-1 with TRBJ2-7, with no clear D. The J call may be incorrect, as the DNA end agrees better with TRBJ2-5. The CDR3 runs 11 residues. Germline V gene sequence: CDR1 SQVTM, CDR2 ANQGSEA. The CDR3 sequence: CSVGVGETQYF. CDR3 bases: TGCAGCGTTGGCGTAGGGGAGACCCAGTACTTC.

This sequence joins TRBV15 and TRBJ1-1, with a tentative D call TRBD1 (5 bases). The V gene's germline CDR1 is LNHNV and CDR2 YYDKDF (reference sequence). This CDR3 has 13 residues. Between the trimmed V and J ends, which lost 0 bases and 12 bases, there was a span of 14 bases. The CDR3, as DNA: TGTGCCACCAGCAGAGATCAGGGCAGGGAAACTTTCTTT. It encodes CATSRDQGRETFF.